The clone carrying this TCR beta chain came up a few times. Its antigen is as yet unknown. CDR3 size: 15 residues. Looked up from germline, CDR1 is MNHEY and CDR2 is SVGAGI. V gave up 7 bases and J gave up 6 bases; unmatched junction bases: 11. TCRdb independently ran MiXCR on the multiplex PCR reads; one entry per CDR3 protein. This sample yields 150,000 to 200,000 distinct CDR3 sequences, of which roughly 30% are seen a single time; approximately 4.2% belongs to the top ten. The record originates from a study of breast tumors, draining lymph nodes, adjacent tissues. Study-level points and caveats: Tumor repertoires ranked between lymph nodes and nontumor tissue in diversity, with V and J gene preferences. That most tumor T cells come from lymph nodes remained unproven. Findings are consistent with lymph node origin and intratumoral expansion of most tumor T cells.

Breast cancer patients provided tissue from their axillary draining lymph nodes. The sequencing sample was made of axillary lymph node tissue. This clonotype was sampled from a female donor with breast cancer. Some clones in this sample may be carry-over from other donors' samples. The chain employs TRBV6-5 and TRBJ2-2, with 7 bases fitting TRBD2. CDR3 loop: CASKRGGRVAGELFF. The CDR3 nucleotides are TGTGCCAGCAAACGGGGCGGGAGAGTGGCCGGGGAGCTGTTTTTT.